The clone carrying this T cell receptor beta chain was observed a few times. Its specificity is not known. This sample is drawn from a study of CD8 T cells in ankylosing spondylitis. TCRdb passed the 5' RACE reads through MiXCR, listing each CDR3 protein once. This sample yields some 140,000 distinct CDR3 sequences, of which 7.5% to 9.5% are seen a single time; 7.3% belongs to the top ten. General observations from the study: Before this, some motif variants had been reported in reactive arthritis synovial fluid and blood.

Trimming took 5 bases from V and 2 from J, leaving 9 bases between them. The CDR3 length is 14 residues. Germline CDR1 is SGHTA and CDR2 is FQGNSA. This receptor was identified in a male donor with ankylosing spondylitis. The specimen sequenced was synovial fluid, either unsorted or a sorted T cell fraction (not recorded which). The chain recombines TRBV7-2 with TRBJ2-2; possibly TRBD1 for D (6 bases). The CDR3 DNA sequence: TGTGCCAGCAGCAGGACAGTTAACACCGGGGAGCTGTTTTTT. This translates into CASSRTVNTGELFF.